The 8 T cell receptor beta chains given below trace back to one sample, sequenced in a study of beta chain features in type 1 diabetes. Investigators reverse transcribed all isolated RNA, so they sequenced expressed TCRB transcripts. Clones were sequenced by immunoSEQ multiplex PCR, and TCRdb holds only the in-frame ones, with some missing. The sample holds about 190,000 clones, about 8% seen once. These TCRs are of unknown antigen specificity. The study, taken as a whole, reports: A moderate, significant TCRB CDR3 shortening appeared in type 1 diabetes across four CD4+ subsets.

The sample consisted of central memory CD4+ T cells from blood. The receptors here all came from a woman aged 40 to 50 with type 1 diabetes.

The V call is TRBV9, the J call TRBJ1-3; no definite D call. V lost 2 bases and J 0 bases, leaving 12 bases between the germline ends. Germline-derived CDR1 and CDR2 are SGDLS and YYNGEE. The length of the CDR3 is 16 residues. In DNA form, the CDR3 reads TGTGCCAGCAGCGTTGGGAGTCCCTTCTCTGGAAACACCATATATTTT. Protein sequence: CASSVGSPFSGNTIYF.

This clone has at least ten counts. V usage is TRBV18 and J usage is TRBJ2-5; 8 bases match TRBD1. This CDR3 has 15 residues. Germline CDR1 is KGHSH and CDR2 is LQKENI. With 3 bases clipped from V and 1 base from J, the junction kept 4 bases outside the gene matches. The CDR3, as DNA: TGTGCCAGCTCACCTGGGACAGGCGTCCAAGAGACCCAGTACTTC. As protein: CASSPGTGVQETQYF.

This clone has just a few counts. The chain is built from TRBV14 and TRBJ2-7; 8 bases match TRBD1. Looked up from germline, CDR1 is SGHDN and CDR2 is FVKESK. Losses at the gene ends were 4 bases for V and 0 bases for J; bases not matched to a gene: 8. The CDR3 is made up of 16 amino acids. CDR3 sequence (DNA): TGTGCCAGCAGCCGGACAGGGATTCTCAGCTCCTACGAGCAGTACTTC. This encodes CASSRTGILSSYEQYF.

The chain joins TRBV29-1 to TRBJ2-1; D is unresolved. CDR1 and CDR2 from the germline V gene are SQVTM and ANQGSEA. Trimming removed 7 bases from V and 6 bases from J, with 13 bases in between. This CDR3 spans 12 amino acids. The CDR3 DNA reads as TGCAGCGGGAGTCTAGACGCCAATGAGCAGTTCTTC. It encodes CSGSLDANEQFF.

Points on this clone: The same CDR3 also results from other DNA sequences found in this sample. This chain joins TRBV7-9 and TRBJ1-4; D call uncertain. The CDR3 covers 14 residues. CDR1 is SEHNR, CDR2 FQNEAQ, per germline (reference sequence). Trimming took off 0 bases at V and 5 bases at J, with 7 bases between the two ends. Here the CDR3 reads CASSLAGQNEKLFF. CDR3 nucleotides: TGTGCCAGCAGCTTAGCTGGGCAGAATGAAAAACTGTTTTTT.

V is TRBV7-2 and J is TRBJ2-1; tentative D call: TRBD2 (5 bases). The CDR3 length is 14 residues. Germline assignment: CDR1 SGHTA and CDR2 FQGNSA. Trimming took 1 base from V and 6 from J, leaving 10 bases between them. CDR3 loop: CASSLGRGSNEQFF. The CDR3 DNA is TGTGCCAGCAGCTTAGGTCGGGGTAGCAATGAGCAGTTCTTC. The variable domain in full, with the rest retrieved from reference TRBV7-2 and TRBJ2-1, is GAGVSQSPSNKVTEKGKDVELRCDPISGHTALYWYRQSLGQGLEFLIYFQGNSAPDKSGLPSDRFSAERTGGSVSTLTIQRTQQEDSAVYLCASSLGRGSNEQFFGPGTRLTVL.

This clone has just a few counts. V and J are TRBV5-1 and TRBJ2-5, with D possibly being TRBD2 (6 bases). Deletions cut 1 base from V and 2 bases from J, with 15 bases between. In germline, CDR1 is SGHRS, CDR2 YFSETQ. CDR3 length: 16 amino acids. The CDR3: CASSLTASVGQETQYF. The CDR3 region has the DNA TGCGCCAGCAGCTTGACGGCTAGCGTCGGGCAAGAGACCCAGTACTTC. Complete variable domain (other parts from reference TRBV5-1 and TRBJ2-5): KAGVTQTPRYLIKTRGQQVTLSCSPISGHRSVSWYQQTPGQGLQFLFEYFSETQRNKGNFPGRFSGRQFSNSRSEMNVSTLELGDSALYLCASSLTASVGQETQYFGPGTRLLVL.

This clone was found many times. Here the CDR3 DNA reads TGTGCCAGCTCCCAGGGGTATGGCTACACCTTC. Protein product: CASSQGYGYTF. The V gene is TRBV28, the J gene TRBJ1-2; D perhaps matches TRBD1 (6 bases). Germline assignment: CDR1 MDHEN and CDR2 SYDVKM. The CDR3 loop spans 11 amino acids. The ends were cut back, 8 bases at V and 5 bases at J, with 9 bases in the middle.